These 19 T cell receptor beta chains originate from one sample sequenced in a study of cytomegalovirus exposure and HLA in healthy donors. This PCR relied on a set of 60 Vbeta primers and 13 Jbeta primers. The data were produced by immunoSEQ multiplex PCR, yet TCRdb's version contains in-frame clones alone and is incomplete. The data hold 150,000 or so clones, with 77% observed a single time. The material sequenced was PBMCs. The receptors come from a woman aged 25 to 39 in good health and CMV-seronegative.

This clone was seen a handful of times. The chain is built from TRBV5-1 and TRBJ1-1; D gene unclear. The germline V gene has CDR1 SGHRS and CDR2 YFSETQ. V dropped 2 bases and J dropped 1 base, with 9 bases sitting between them. The CDR3 extends over 14 amino acids. The CDR3 nucleotides are TGCGCCAGCAGCTTTGTCCCAGGGAACACTGAAGCTTTCTTT. Protein product: CASSFVPGNTEAFF.

A single count supports this clone. The chain joins TRBV29-1 to TRBJ2-3; a possible D gene is TRBD1 (5 bases). The length of the CDR3 is 13 residues. Trimming shortened V by 4 bases and J by 7 bases, and 15 bases separated the two germline ends. CDR1 and CDR2 from the germline V gene are SQVTM and ANQGSEA. The CDR3 coding sequence is TGCAGCGTTGTCTCCGGGCAGGGATATACGCAGTATTTT. It yields the protein CSVVSGQGYTQYF.

This clone was counted a single time. The V and J genes are TRBV1 and TRBJ2-3; the listed D gene, TRBD2, was not tested against the DNA. TRBV1 is marked as a pseudogene. CDR3 size: 15 residues. As DNA, the CDR3 is TGCACCAGCAGCCAAGCGGGGGGGACGACAGATACGCAGTATTTT. Translation gives CTSSQAGGTTDTQYF.

V and J are TRBV5-1 and TRBJ1-1, with D possibly being TRBD1 (6 bases). Trimming shortened V by 8 bases and J by 8 bases, and 19 bases separated the two germline ends. The CDR3 is 13 amino acids. Germline V gene sequence: CDR1 SGHRS, CDR2 YFSETQ. CDR3 in amino acids: CASKTITGPEAFF. The CDR3 nucleotides are TGCGCCAGTAAAACCATTACAGGGCCCGAAGCTTTCTTT.

The V call is TRBV5-1, the J call TRBJ1-2; possibly TRBD1 for D (6 bases). Trimming cost V 4 bases and J 0 bases, with 10 bases left between them. The length of the CDR3 is 14 residues. The germline CDR1 and CDR2 sequences are SGHRS and YFSETQ. CDR3 loop: CASSPDSTNYGYTF. The CDR3 DNA sequence: TGCGCCAGCAGCCCGGACAGTACTAACTATGGCTACACCTTC.

This clone appeared a few times. This rearrangement joins TRBV7-2 to TRBJ2-1, with 10 positions matching TRBD2. Trimming at V came to 2 bases and at J to 7 bases, leaving 14 bases not matched to a gene. In germline, CDR1 is SGHTA, CDR2 FQGNSA. The CDR3 length is 18 residues. CDR3 protein: CASSLTGSSSGGANEQFF. DNA for the CDR3: TGTGCCAGCAGCTTAACAGGTTCATCCAGCGGGGGGGCGAATGAGCAGTTCTTC.

This clone was found a few times. This chain links TRBV5-8 with TRBJ2-2, with 8 bases fitting TRBD1. This CDR3 comprises 14 residues. The junction had 6 bases not matched to a gene; V was cut back by 4 bases and J by 7 bases. The germline V gene encodes CDR1 SGHTS and CDR2 YDEGEE. The CDR3 spells CASSLTGVFGELFF. The CDR3 coding sequence is TGTGCCAGCAGCCTGACAGGGGTATTCGGGGAGCTGTTTTTT.

The CDR3 coding sequence is TGTGCCAGACGCGGGCGTAGGAGAGGAAACACCATATATTTT. Translating it yields CARRGRRRGNTIYF. The V and J genes are TRBV6-1 and TRBJ1-3; D not resolved. This CDR3 has 14 amino acids. Germline lookup yields CDR1 MNHNS and CDR2 SASEGT. V shed 9 bases and J shed 4 bases, with 16 bases lying between them.

This chain uses TRBV6-5 with TRBJ1-2; tentative D call: TRBD1 (6 bases). The V and J ends lost 4 bases and 4 bases respectively, with 19 bases between them. In germline, CDR1 is MNHEY, CDR2 SVGAGI. This CDR3 spans 16 amino acids. CDR3 in amino acids: CASSFLGQQGSYGYTF. The DNA for the CDR3 is TGTGCCAGCAGTTTCTTGGGGCAACAGGGCAGCTATGGCTACACCTTC.

The chain couples TRBV5-1 to TRBJ2-6, with D possibly TRBD1 on 6 matching bases. Deletions cut 4 bases from V and 2 bases from J, with 16 bases between. Germline assignment: CDR1 SGHRS and CDR2 YFSETQ. The CDR3 extends over 17 amino acids. Here the CDR3 reads CASSAAPTGTGANVLTF. The CDR3 DNA is TGCGCCAGCAGCGCCGCACCGACAGGTACTGGGGCCAACGTCCTGACTTTC. The entire variable domain, with the rest obtained from reference TRBV5-1 and TRBJ2-6, is as follows: KAGVTQTPRYLIKTRGQQVTLSCSPISGHRSVSWYQQTPGQGLQFLFEYFSETQRNKGNFPGRFSGRQFSNSRSEMNVSTLELGDSALYLCASSAAPTGTGANVLTFGAGSRLTVL.

The genes are TRBV2 and TRBJ2-5; 8 nucleotides line up with TRBD1. V was clipped by 6 bases and J by 4 bases; unmatched bases: 10. The CDR3 length is 15 residues. The germline V gene has CDR1 SNHLY and CDR2 FYNNEI. This chain's CDR3 is CASRATGVPGETQYF. The DNA of the CDR3 is TGTGCCAGCAGGGCGACAGGGGTACCAGGAGAGACCCAGTACTTC.

This clone occurred a few times. The gene calls are TRBV7-9 and TRBJ2-2; D is ambiguous. Germline CDR1 reads SEHNR; CDR2 reads FQNEAQ (reference sequence). The CDR3 loop spans 13 amino acids. Trimming left V 3 bases short and J 6 bases short, with 8 bases between. CDR3 amino acids: CASSFPWPGELFF. The CDR3, as DNA: TGTGCCAGCAGCTTCCCCTGGCCCGGGGAGCTGTTTTTT.

The chain employs TRBV2 and TRBJ1-1; D uncertain. The germline gives CDR1 SNHLY, CDR2 FYNNEI. V was trimmed by 3 bases and J by 6 bases, leaving 17 bases between them. The CDR3 length is 15 residues. This CDR3 reads CASSDTGSPGAEAFF. CDR3 DNA sequence: TGTGCCAGCAGTGATACCGGGAGTCCTGGGGCTGAAGCTTTCTTT.

This clone was seen once. This chain connects TRBV29-1 to TRBJ2-3; tentatively, D is TRBD2 (6 bases). This CDR3 region has 15 residues. V lost 6 bases and J lost 4, with 20 bases in between. The germline V gene encodes CDR1 SQVTM and CDR2 ANQGSEA. This CDR3 is CSVHSAGRGADTQYF. The CDR3 DNA is TGCAGCGTCCACTCGGCAGGGCGGGGTGCAGATACGCAGTATTTT.

The chain is built from TRBV7-9 and TRBJ2-1, with D perhaps TRBD2 (6 bases). The CDR3 contains 12 residues. Per the germline V gene, CDR1 is SEHNR and CDR2 is FQNEAQ (reference sequence). V was pared by 5 bases and J by 10 bases, with 12 bases between. As DNA, the CDR3 is TGTGCCAGCAGCCCCAGACTAGACGAGCAGTTCTTC. It translates to CASSPRLDEQFF.

The genes are TRBV6-1 and TRBJ1-1; D is undetermined. The CDR3 is made up of 13 amino acids. Trimming left V 7 bases short and J 4 bases short, with 13 bases between. CDR1 MNHNS and CDR2 SASEGT come from the germline V gene. The CDR3, as DNA: TGTGCCAGCATAGGACTGAGGGCCACTGAAGCTTTCTTT. Amino acid sequence: CASIGLRATEAFF.

This sequence joins TRBV28 and TRBJ2-1; D gene ambiguous. Germline CDR1 reads MDHEN; CDR2 reads SYDVKM. This CDR3 has 11 amino acids. V dropped 7 bases and J dropped 3 bases, with 4 bases sitting between them. The CDR3 nucleotides read TGTGCCAGCATGCGCTACAATGAGCAGTTCTTC. It codes for CASMRYNEQFF.

The rearrangement uses TRBV7-2 and TRBJ1-4; D might be TRBD1 (6 bases). The CDR3 is made up of 15 amino acids. Germline V CDR1 and CDR2: SGHTA, FQGNSA. With 6 bases removed from V and 3 bases from J, the gap between germline ends came to 14 bases. CDR3: CASRRGGLSNEKLFF. In nucleotides, the CDR3 is TGTGCCAGCAGAAGGGGGGGACTTTCTAATGAAAAACTGTTTTTT.

V and J are TRBV7-2 and TRBJ2-2; 9 bases align to TRBD1. With V trimmed by 5 bases and J by 4 bases, 2 bases remained unmatched. Germline V gene sequence: CDR1 SGHTA, CDR2 FQGNSA. CDR3 length: 14 residues. CDR3 sequence: CASSKQGATGELFF. The CDR3 DNA reads as TGTGCCAGCAGCAAACAGGGGGCCACCGGGGAGCTGTTTTTT.